Following are 8 T cell receptor beta chains from one sample sequenced in a study of spatial heterogeneity in lung cancer. TCRdb fed the 5' RACE reads into MiXCR, producing one record per CDR3 protein. The sample shows 45,000 to 55,000 distinct CDR3 sequences, around 5.2% of them seen only once. Time point here: sample taken at primary tumor resection. The sequences come from PBMCs, collected at surgery. The source is a male donor with early-stage non-small cell lung cancer.

The sample holds a few counts of this clonotype. V gene TRBV29-1 combines with J gene TRBJ2-7; 9 bases agree with TRBD1. Germline CDR1 is SQVTM and CDR2 is ANQGSEA. V was clipped by 7 bases and J by 0 bases; unmatched bases: 4. The CDR3 contains 13 residues. DNA of the CDR3: TGCAGCGGTACGGGACAGGGCTCCTACGAGCAGTACTTC. This codes for CSGTGQGSYEQYF.

This clonotype was recorded many times. The V gene is TRBV6-5, the J gene TRBJ1-5, with D unclear. The CDR3 consists of 13 residues. Trimming left V 8 bases short and J 2 bases short, with 10 bases between. Germline V gene sequence: CDR1 MNHEY, CDR2 SVGAGI. The CDR3 bases are TGTGCCAGCCGCCGGGGAGGCAATCAGCCCCAGCATTTT. This encodes CASRRGGNQPQHF.

This clonotype was seen many times. The chain is built from TRBV6-1 and TRBJ2-1, with D possibly TRBD2 on 5 matching bases. CDR3 size: 14 residues. Germline V gene lookup returns CDR1 MNHNS and CDR2 SASEGT. Trimming shortened V by 3 bases and J by 5 bases, and 11 bases separated the two germline ends. CDR3 in DNA: TGTGCCAGCAGTGAGCCTGGACTCAACAATGAGCAGTTCTTC. This sequence encodes CASSEPGLNNEQFF.

This clonotype was seen ten or more times. V gene TRBV6-4 combines with J gene TRBJ2-2, with D possibly TRBD1 on 6 matching bases. With 8 bases removed from V and 4 bases from J, the gap between germline ends came to 14 bases. The CDR3 is made up of 14 amino acids. CDR1 is MRHNA and CDR2 is SNTAGT in the germline V gene. CDR3 bases: TGTGCCAGCTCGAGGGGGTCGAGCACCGGGGAGCTGTTTTTT. This sequence encodes CASSRGSSTGELFF.

This clonotype was counted many times. V is TRBV29-1 and J is TRBJ2-7; D might be TRBD2 (6 bases). The germline V and J ends were trimmed by 7 bases and 7 bases, with 11 bases remaining between them. In germline, CDR1 is SQVTM, CDR2 ANQGSEA. This CDR3 has 10 residues. The CDR3 DNA reads TGCAGCGCCTCTGGAGGGGAGCAGTACTTC. The encoded protein is CSASGGEQYF.

At least ten counts were recorded for this clonotype. This chain links TRBV7-6 with TRBJ2-3; TRBD2 is a possible D gene (5 bases). CDR1 and CDR2 (germline): SGHVS, FNYEAQ. V was cut by 5 bases and J by 8 bases, with 8 bases left in between. The CDR3 covers 11 residues. CDR3: CASSDRGTQYF. The CDR3 bases are TGTGCCAGCAGCGACCGGGGTACGCAGTATTTT.

This clonotype was seen repeatedly, ten times or more. V and J are TRBV5-6 and TRBJ2-1; 9 nucleotides match TRBD2. J was trimmed by 4 bases and V by 0 bases; bases with no gene match: 2. Germline CDR1 and CDR2: SGHDT and YYEEEE. The CDR3 is 15 residues long. The chain's CDR3 is CASSLETSGYNEQFF. The CDR3 DNA reads TGTGCCAGCAGCTTGGAGACTAGCGGTTACAATGAGCAGTTCTTC.

This clonotype was recorded at least ten times. The chain joins TRBV28 to TRBJ2-1, with 9 bases lining up with TRBD2. Per germline, CDR1 MDHEN and CDR2 SYDVKM. CDR3 length: 14 amino acids. The J segment lost 4 bases and the V segment lost 8 bases, leaving 6 bases of the junction unmatched. This CDR3 is CASQLAGRYNEQFF. The CDR3 nucleotides are TGTGCCAGCCAACTAGCGGGCCGATACAATGAGCAGTTCTTC.